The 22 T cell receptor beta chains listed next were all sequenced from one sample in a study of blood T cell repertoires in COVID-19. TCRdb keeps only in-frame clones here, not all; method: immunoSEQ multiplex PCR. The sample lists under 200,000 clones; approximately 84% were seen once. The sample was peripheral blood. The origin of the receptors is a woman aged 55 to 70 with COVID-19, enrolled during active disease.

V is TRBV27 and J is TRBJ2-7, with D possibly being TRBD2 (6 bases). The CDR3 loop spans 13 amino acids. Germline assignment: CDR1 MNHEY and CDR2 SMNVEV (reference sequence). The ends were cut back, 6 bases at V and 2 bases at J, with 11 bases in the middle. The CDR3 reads CASSPRRAYEQYF. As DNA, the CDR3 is TGTGCCAGCAGCCCCCGGAGGGCCTACGAGCAGTACTTC.

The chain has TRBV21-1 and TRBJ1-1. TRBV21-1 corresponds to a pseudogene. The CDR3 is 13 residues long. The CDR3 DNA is TGTGCCAGCAGCAAAGGCCGGGGGACTGAAGCTTTCTTT. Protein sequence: CASSKGRGTEAFF.

The chain's CDR3 is CASSVEGAKGTEAFF. The CDR3 coding sequence is TGTGCCAGCAGCGTAGAAGGGGCGAAAGGCACTGAAGCTTTCTTT. The rearrangement joins TRBV9 to TRBJ1-1; D possibly corresponds to TRBD1 (5 bases). Trimming took off 0 bases at V and 4 bases at J, with 13 bases between the two ends. The CDR3 is 15 amino acids. Germline V gives CDR1 SGDLS, CDR2 YYNGEE. Looking up the rest from reference TRBV9 and TRBJ1-1 gives the full variable domain: DSGVTQTPKHLITATGQRVTLRCSPRSGDLSVYWYQQSLDQGLQFLIQYYNGEERAKGNILERFSAQQFPDLHSELNLSSLELGDSALYFCASSVEGAKGTEAFFGQGTRLTVV.

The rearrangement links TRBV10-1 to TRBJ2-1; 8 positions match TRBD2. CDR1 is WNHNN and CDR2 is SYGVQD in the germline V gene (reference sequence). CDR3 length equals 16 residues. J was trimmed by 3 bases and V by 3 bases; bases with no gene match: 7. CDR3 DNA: TGCGCCAGCAGTGAAGGAGCGGGAGCTGTCTACAATGAGCAGTTCTTC. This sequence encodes CASSEGAGAVYNEQFF.

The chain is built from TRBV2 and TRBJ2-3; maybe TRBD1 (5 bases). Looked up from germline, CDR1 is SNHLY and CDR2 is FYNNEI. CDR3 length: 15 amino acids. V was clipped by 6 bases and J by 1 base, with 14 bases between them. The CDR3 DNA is TGTGCCAGCAGCCTACACTTCAGGGGCACAGATACGCAGTATTTT. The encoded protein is CASSLHFRGTDTQYF.

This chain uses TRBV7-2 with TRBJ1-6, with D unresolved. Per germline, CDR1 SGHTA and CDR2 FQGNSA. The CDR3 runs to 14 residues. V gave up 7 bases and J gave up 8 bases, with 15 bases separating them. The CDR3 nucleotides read TGTGCCAGCACCAATAGCCGCGGTTATTCACCCCTCCACTTT. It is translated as CASTNSRGYSPLHF. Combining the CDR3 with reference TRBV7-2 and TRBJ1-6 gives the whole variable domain GAGVSQSPSNKVTEKGKDVELRCDPISGHTALYWYRQSLGQGLEFLIYFQGNSAPDKSGLPSDRFSAERTGGSVSTLTIQRTQQEDSAVYLCASTNSRGYSPLHFGNGTRLTVT.

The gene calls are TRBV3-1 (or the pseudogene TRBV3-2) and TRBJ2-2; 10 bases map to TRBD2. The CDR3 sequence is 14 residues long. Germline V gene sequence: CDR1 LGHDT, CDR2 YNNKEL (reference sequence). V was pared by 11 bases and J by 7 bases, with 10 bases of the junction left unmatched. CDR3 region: CASSRTSGNGELFF. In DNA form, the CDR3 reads TGTGCCTCCTCCAGGACTAGCGGCAACGGGGAGCTGTTTTTT.

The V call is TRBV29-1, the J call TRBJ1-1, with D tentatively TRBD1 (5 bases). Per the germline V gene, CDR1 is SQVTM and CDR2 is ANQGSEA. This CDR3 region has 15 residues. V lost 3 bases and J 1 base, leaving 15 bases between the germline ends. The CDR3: CSVDITGQWNTEAFF. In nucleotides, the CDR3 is TGCAGCGTTGATATTACAGGTCAATGGAACACTGAAGCTTTCTTT.

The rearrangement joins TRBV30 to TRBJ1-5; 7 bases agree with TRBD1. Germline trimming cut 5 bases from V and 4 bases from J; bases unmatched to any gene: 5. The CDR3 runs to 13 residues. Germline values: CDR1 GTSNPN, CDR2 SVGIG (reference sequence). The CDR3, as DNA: TGTGCCTGGCGACGGGACAGTAATCAGCCCCAGCATTTT. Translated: CAWRRDSNQPQHF.

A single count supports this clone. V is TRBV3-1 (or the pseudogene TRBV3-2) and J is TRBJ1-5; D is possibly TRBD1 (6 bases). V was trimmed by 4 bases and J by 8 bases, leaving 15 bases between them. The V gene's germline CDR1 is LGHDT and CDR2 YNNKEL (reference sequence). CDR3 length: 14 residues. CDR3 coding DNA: TGTGCCAGCAGCCTCGACAGGAGTCGGGAGCCCCAGCATTTT. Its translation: CASSLDRSREPQHF.

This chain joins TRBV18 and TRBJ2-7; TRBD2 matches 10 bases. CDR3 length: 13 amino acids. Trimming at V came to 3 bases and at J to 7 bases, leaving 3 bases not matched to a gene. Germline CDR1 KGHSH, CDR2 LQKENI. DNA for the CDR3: TGTGCCAGCTCACCCCAGCGGGAGGGTGAGCAGTACTTC. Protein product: CASSPQREGEQYF.

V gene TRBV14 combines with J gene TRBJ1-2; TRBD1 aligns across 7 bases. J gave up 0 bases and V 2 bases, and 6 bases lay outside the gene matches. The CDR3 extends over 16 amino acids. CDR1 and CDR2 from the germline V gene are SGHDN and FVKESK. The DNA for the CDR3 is TGTGCCAGCAGCCAACAGGGACAGACCACTAACTATGGCTACACCTTC. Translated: CASSQQGQTTNYGYTF.

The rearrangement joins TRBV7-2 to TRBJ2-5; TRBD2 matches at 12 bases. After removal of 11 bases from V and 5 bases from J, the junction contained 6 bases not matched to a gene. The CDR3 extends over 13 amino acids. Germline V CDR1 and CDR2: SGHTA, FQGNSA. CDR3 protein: CAEPGTSGETQYF. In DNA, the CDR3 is TGTGCCGAACCCGGGACTAGCGGGGAGACCCAGTACTTC.

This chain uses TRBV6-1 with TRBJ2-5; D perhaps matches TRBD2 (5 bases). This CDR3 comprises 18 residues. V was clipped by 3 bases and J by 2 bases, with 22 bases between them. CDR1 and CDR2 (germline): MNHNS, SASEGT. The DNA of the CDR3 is TGTGCCAGCAGTGACTTGGGCAGGAGGTTCAGGCTTCAAGAGACCCAGTACTTC. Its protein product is CASSDLGRRFRLQETQYF.

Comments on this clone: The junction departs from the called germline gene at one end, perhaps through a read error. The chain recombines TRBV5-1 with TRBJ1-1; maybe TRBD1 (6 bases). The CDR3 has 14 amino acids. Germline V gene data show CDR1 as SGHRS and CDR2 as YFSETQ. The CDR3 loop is CARSLAGGGPEAFF. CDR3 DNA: TGCGCCCGCAGCTTGGCCGGGGGGGGCCCTGAAGCTTTCTTT.

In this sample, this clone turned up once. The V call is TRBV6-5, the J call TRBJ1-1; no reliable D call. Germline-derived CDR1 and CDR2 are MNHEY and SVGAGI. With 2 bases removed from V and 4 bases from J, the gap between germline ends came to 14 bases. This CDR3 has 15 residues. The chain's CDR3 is CASSYNQAGATEAFF. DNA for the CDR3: TGTGCCAGCAGTTACAACCAGGCGGGTGCCACTGAAGCTTTCTTT.

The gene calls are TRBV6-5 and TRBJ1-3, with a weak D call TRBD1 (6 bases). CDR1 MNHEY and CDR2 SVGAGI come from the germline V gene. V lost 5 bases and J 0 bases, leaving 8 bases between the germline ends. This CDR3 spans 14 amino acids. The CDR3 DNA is TGTGCCAGCAGTACAGGGTTCTCTGGAAACACCATATATTTT. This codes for CASSTGFSGNTIYF.

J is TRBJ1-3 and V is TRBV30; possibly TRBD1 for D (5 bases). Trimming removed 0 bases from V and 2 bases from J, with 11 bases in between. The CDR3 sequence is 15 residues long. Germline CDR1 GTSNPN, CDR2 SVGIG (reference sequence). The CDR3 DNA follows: TGTGCCTGGAGTGTTCGCAGGGCCGCTGGAAACACCATATATTTT. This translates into CAWSVRRAAGNTIYF.

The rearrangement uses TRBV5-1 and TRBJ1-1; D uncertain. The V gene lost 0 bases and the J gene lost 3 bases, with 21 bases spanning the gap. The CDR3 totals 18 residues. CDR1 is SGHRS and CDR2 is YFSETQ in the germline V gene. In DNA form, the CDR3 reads TGCGCCAGCAGCTTGGCAGGCCCGATACCTGATAAGGACACTGAAGCTTTCTTT. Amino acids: CASSLAGPIPDKDTEAFF.

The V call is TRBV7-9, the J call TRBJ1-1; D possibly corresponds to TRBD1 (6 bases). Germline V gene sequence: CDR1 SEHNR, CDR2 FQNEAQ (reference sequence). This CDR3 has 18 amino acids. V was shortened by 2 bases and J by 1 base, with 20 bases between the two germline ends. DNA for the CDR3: TGTGCCAGCAGCTTAACCCTAACCTCCAGGGGAACGAACACTGAAGCTTTCTTT. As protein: CASSLTLTSRGTNTEAFF.

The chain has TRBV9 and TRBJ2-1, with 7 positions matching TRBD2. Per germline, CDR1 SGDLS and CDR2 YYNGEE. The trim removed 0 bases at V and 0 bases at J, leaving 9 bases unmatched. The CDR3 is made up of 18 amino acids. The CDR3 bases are TGTGCCAGCAGCGTAGGACTAGCTCCTCTAAGCTCCTACAATGAGCAGTTCTTC. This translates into CASSVGLAPLSSYNEQFF.

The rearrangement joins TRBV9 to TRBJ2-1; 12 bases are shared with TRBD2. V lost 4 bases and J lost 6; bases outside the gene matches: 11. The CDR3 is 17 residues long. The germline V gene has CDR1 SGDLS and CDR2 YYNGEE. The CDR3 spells CASSLLPTSGRSNEQFF. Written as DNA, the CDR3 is TGTGCCAGCAGCCTACTTCCGACTAGCGGGAGAAGCAATGAGCAGTTCTTC.